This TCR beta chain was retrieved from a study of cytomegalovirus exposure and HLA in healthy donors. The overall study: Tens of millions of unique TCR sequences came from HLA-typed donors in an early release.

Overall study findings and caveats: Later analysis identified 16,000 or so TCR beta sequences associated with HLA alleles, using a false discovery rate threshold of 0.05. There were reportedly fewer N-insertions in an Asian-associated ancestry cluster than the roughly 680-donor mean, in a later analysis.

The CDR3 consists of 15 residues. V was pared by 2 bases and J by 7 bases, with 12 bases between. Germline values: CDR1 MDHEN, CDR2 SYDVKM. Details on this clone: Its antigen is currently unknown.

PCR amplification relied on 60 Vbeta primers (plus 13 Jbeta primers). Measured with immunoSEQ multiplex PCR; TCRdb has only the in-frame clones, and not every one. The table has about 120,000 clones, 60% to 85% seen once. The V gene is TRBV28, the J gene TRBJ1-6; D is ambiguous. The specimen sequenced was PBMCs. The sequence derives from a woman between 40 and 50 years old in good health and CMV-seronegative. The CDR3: CASSLGGVRNSPLHF. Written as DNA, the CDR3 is TGTGCCAGCAGTTTAGGCGGAGTTAGGAATTCACCCCTCCACTTT.